The 3 T cell receptor beta chains listed next were all sequenced from one sample in a study. Using its own MiXCR run on the 5' RACE reads, TCRdb lists one record per CDR3 protein. The table shows roughly 8,200 distinct CDR3 sequences, with under 60% occurring only once. Sequenced material: memory CD4+ T cells sorted from a lymph node. Described subset: memory CD4+ T cells, CD4+CD45RO+CD25-. The receptors originated from a female donor with breast cancer.

V is TRBV12-3 or TRBV12-4 and J is TRBJ1-2, with 7 bases matching TRBD1. With V trimmed by 5 bases and J by 8 bases, 5 bases remained unmatched. There are 12 residues in the CDR3. The CDR3 spells CASSAQGGGYTF. The CDR3 DNA is TGTGCCAGCAGTGCCCAGGGGGGGGGCTACACCTTC.

This clonotype was counted only a few times. This rearrangement joins TRBV3-1 to TRBJ1-6; 8 positions match TRBD1. Germline CDR1 is LGHDT and CDR2 is YNNKEL (reference sequence). The CDR3 extends over 18 amino acids. With 1 base clipped from V and 8 bases from J, the junction kept 13 bases outside the gene matches. The CDR3 spells CASSQGVGRGLNYSPLHF. In DNA, the CDR3 is TGTGCCAGCAGCCAAGGGGTTGGCAGGGGGCTTAACTATTCACCCCTCCACTTT.

V usage is TRBV6-2 or TRBV6-3 and J usage is TRBJ2-7; D could derive from TRBD1 or TRBD2 (5 bases each). The CDR3 sequence is 16 residues long. Looked up from germline, CDR1 is MNHEY and CDR2 is SVGEGT. Trimming left V 4 bases short and J 3 bases short, with 19 bases between. The CDR3 sequence is CASSFLLGEKNYEQYF. DNA of the CDR3: TGTGCCAGCAGTTTCCTCTTGGGGGAGAAGAACTACGAGCAGTACTTC.